Below, 25 T cell receptor beta chains from the same sample are listed, as sequenced in a study of cytomegalovirus exposure and HLA in healthy donors. The PCR employed 60 Vbeta primers together with 13 Jbeta primers. Clones were sequenced by immunoSEQ multiplex PCR, and TCRdb holds only the in-frame ones, with some missing. The top ten hold roughly 1% of the sample, which has around 200,000 clones, around 89% seen once. The sequencing sample was made of PBMCs. The source is a woman under 30 in good health and CMV-seronegative.

Worth noting for this clone: At one of its ends the junction is not consistent with the germline gene, which may arise from a read error. The CDR3 sequence is CASSDGKNSQYF. The CDR3 coding sequence is TGCGCCAGCAGTGACGGCAAAAACAGTCAGTACTTC. The V call is TRBV5-1, the J call TRBJ2-4; D is uncertain. CDR1 and CDR2 from the germline V gene are SGHRS and YFSETQ. The length of the CDR3 is 12 residues.

The chain employs TRBV9 and TRBJ1-1, with 8 bases lining up with TRBD1. The junction had 4 bases not matched to a gene; V was cut back by 3 bases and J by 6 bases. Looked up from germline, CDR1 is SGDLS and CDR2 is YYNGEE. The length of the CDR3 is 13 residues. The chain's CDR3 is CASSAQGAPEAFF. The DNA for the CDR3 is TGTGCCAGCAGCGCCCAGGGGGCCCCTGAAGCTTTCTTT.

This sequence joins TRBV7-2 and TRBJ1-1; D not resolved. The CDR3 sequence is 16 residues long. Germline CDR1 and CDR2: SGHTA and FQGNSA. Trimming left V 2 bases short and J 1 base short, with 14 bases between. The CDR3 loop reads CASSLRLSTANTEAFF. CDR3 bases: TGTGCCAGCAGCTTACGACTGAGTACCGCGAACACTGAAGCTTTCTTT.

The gene calls are TRBV18 and TRBJ1-6; the D gene is possibly TRBD1 (6 bases). CDR3 length equals 16 residues. CDR1 and CDR2 (germline): KGHSH, LQKENI. The V and J ends lost 1 base and 0 bases respectively, with 7 bases between them. CDR3 sequence reads: CASSPQDSSYNSPLHF. CDR3 DNA: TGTGCCAGCTCACCACAGGACAGCTCCTATAATTCACCCCTCCACTTT.

The CDR3, as DNA: TGTGCCAGCAGCCTTCAGGACAGGGGTCATACTGAAGCTTTCTTT. Its protein product is CASSLQDRGHTEAFF. This chain links TRBV7-2 with TRBJ1-1; 9 nucleotides line up with TRBD1. The germline CDR1 and CDR2 sequences are SGHTA and FQGNSA. This CDR3 is 15 amino acids long. Germline trimming cut 5 bases from V and 5 bases from J; bases unmatched to any gene: 9.

The genes are TRBV29-1 and TRBJ1-1; 9 bases align to TRBD1. The junction had 6 bases not matched to a gene; V was cut back by 7 bases and J by 3 bases. This CDR3 contains 13 residues. Germline V CDR1 and CDR2: SQVTM, ANQGSEA. The chain's CDR3 is CSESGQGYTEAFF. CDR3 in DNA: TGCAGCGAGTCGGGACAGGGATACACTGAAGCTTTCTTT.

The gene calls are TRBV5-3 and TRBJ2-1; TRBD2 matches 7 bases. TRBV5-3 is marked as an open reading frame, function uncertain. CDR3 size: 15 residues. V lost 4 bases, J lost 5 bases, and 9 bases stayed unmatched. For the CDR3, the DNA is TGTGCCAGAAGCCGGTTGCGGGGGAAAGACAATGAGCAGTTCTTC. This translates into CARSRLRGKDNEQFF.

A few counts support this clone. This rearrangement joins TRBV27 to TRBJ1-3; no clear D gene. The CDR3 sequence is 16 residues long. V was trimmed by 5 bases and J by 1 base, leaving 15 bases between them. The germline gives CDR1 MNHEY, CDR2 SMNVEV (reference sequence). The chain's CDR3 is CASSPRSLYSGNTIYF. The CDR3 DNA reads TGTGCCAGCAGTCCGAGGTCCCTTTATTCTGGAAACACCATATATTTT.

V and J are TRBV2 and TRBJ2-5, with TRBD1 matching over 9 bases. J gave up 4 bases and V 6 bases, and 9 bases lay outside the gene matches. CDR1 and CDR2 (germline): SNHLY, FYNNEI. The CDR3 loop spans 15 amino acids. CDR3: CASSPDRGGGETQYF. DNA for the CDR3: TGTGCCAGCAGCCCGGACAGGGGAGGGGGAGAGACCCAGTACTTC. Full variable domain (remainder filled in from reference TRBV2 and TRBJ2-5): EPEVTQTPSHQVTQMGQEVILRCVPISNHLYFYWYRQILGQKVEFLVSFYNNEISEKSEIFDDQFSVERPDGSNFTLKIRSTKLEDSAMYFCASSPDRGGGETQYFGPGTRLLVL.

The chain uses TRBV18 and TRBJ2-3, with D possibly being TRBD2 (6 bases). There are 15 residues in the CDR3. Germline CDR1 and CDR2: KGHSH and LQKENI. V shed 3 bases and J shed 4 bases, with 14 bases lying between them. For the CDR3, the DNA is TGTGCCAGCTCACCTGCTAGCGTGAGACCAGATACGCAGTATTTT. Protein product: CASSPASVRPDTQYF.

The chain couples TRBV10-2 to TRBJ2-7; D is perhaps TRBD1 (5 bases). V dropped 3 bases and J dropped 6 bases, with 12 bases sitting between them. The CDR3 covers 13 residues. Germline CDR1 is WSHSY and CDR2 is SAAADI. The CDR3 bases are TGCGCCAGCAGTGAAGGGGTTATCCCCGAGCAGTACTTC. This gives the protein CASSEGVIPEQYF.

V is TRBV7-8 and J is TRBJ2-7; 9 bases are a match to TRBD2. V lost 3 bases and J lost 2; bases outside the gene matches: 5. Germline CDR1 SGHVS, CDR2 FQNEAQ. This CDR3 has 15 amino acids. This CDR3 is CASSFGAGGPYEQYF. The CDR3 DNA reads TGTGCCAGCAGCTTTGGAGCGGGGGGACCCTACGAGCAGTACTTC.

This sequence joins TRBV7-2 and TRBJ1-1, with 8 positions matching TRBD1. The V segment lost 1 base and the J segment 3 bases; nucleotides outside the gene matches: 7. Germline V gives CDR1 SGHTA, CDR2 FQGNSA. The CDR3 extends over 16 amino acids. CDR3 sequence (DNA): TGTGCCAGCAGCTTAGTCCAGGGGGCAAGGTACACTGAAGCTTTCTTT. Translating gives CASSLVQGARYTEAFF.

Here the CDR3 reads CASSLTRGELSYEQYF. The CDR3, as DNA: TGCGCCAGCAGCCTCACCAGAGGAGAGCTTTCCTACGAGCAGTACTTC. This sequence joins TRBV4-1 and TRBJ2-7; no definite D call. Germline V lookup: CDR1 MGHRA, CDR2 YSYEKL. The CDR3 spans 16 residues. Trimming removed 4 bases from V and 1 base from J, with 17 bases in between.

The chain has TRBV4-1 and TRBJ2-7; 9 nucleotides match TRBD1. This CDR3 contains 14 residues. Germline lookup yields CDR1 MGHRA and CDR2 YSYEKL. J was trimmed by 6 bases and V by 4 bases; bases with no gene match: 7. CDR3: CASSRVTGGREQYF. The DNA of the CDR3 is TGCGCCAGCAGCCGGGTGACAGGGGGACGCGAGCAGTACTTC.

This clone was seen only a few times. V is TRBV5-1 and J is TRBJ2-3, with TRBD2 identical over 7 bases. This CDR3 contains 15 residues. Germline loops: CDR1 SGHRS, CDR2 YFSETQ. V lost 4 bases and J lost 4; bases outside the gene matches: 9. CDR3 in amino acids: CASSPREVGPDTQYF. CDR3 DNA sequence: TGCGCCAGCAGCCCCCGGGAGGTAGGCCCAGATACGCAGTATTTT.

The chain recombines TRBV25-1 with TRBJ2-1, with D tentatively TRBD1 (5 bases). CDR1 is MGHDK and CDR2 is SYGVNS in the germline V gene. The CDR3 has 12 residues. Between the trimmed V and J ends, which lost 5 bases and 10 bases, there was a span of 12 bases. The CDR3 region has the DNA TGTGCCAGCAGTCGGCAGGGCTGCGAGCAGTTCTTC. Translated, it gives CASSRQGCEQFF.

The gene calls are TRBV19 and TRBJ2-2; D may be TRBD1 (5 bases). The CDR3 totals 16 residues. The V end lost 5 bases, the J end lost 5 bases, and 18 bases lay between the germline ends. CDR1 is LNHDA, CDR2 SQIVND, per germline (reference sequence). The chain's CDR3 is CASSGAYSGNTGELFF. The CDR3 DNA reads as TGTGCCAGTAGTGGGGCCTACTCAGGGAATACCGGGGAGCTGTTTTTT. Based on the CDR3 plus reference TRBV19 and TRBJ2-2, the full variable domain is DGGITQSPKYLFRKEGQNVTLSCEQNLNHDAMYWYRQDPGQGLRLIYYSQIVNDFQKGDIAEGYSVSREKKESFPLTVTSAQKNPTAFYLCASSGAYSGNTGELFFGEGSRLTVL.

The genes are TRBV19 and TRBJ2-5; D is perhaps TRBD1 (6 bases). CDR3 length: 14 amino acids. Germline V CDR1 and CDR2: LNHDA, SQIVND (reference sequence). Trimming took off 5 bases at V and 2 bases at J, with 12 bases between the two ends. CDR3 DNA sequence: TGTGCCAGTAGTGTACAGGGAAATCAAGAGACCCAGTACTTC. Translated: CASSVQGNQETQYF.

V is TRBV5-6 and J is TRBJ2-3; 10 bases line up with TRBD2. The length of the CDR3 is 17 residues. Germline lookup yields CDR1 SGHDT and CDR2 YYEEEE. Trimming removed 1 base from V and 5 bases from J; junction bases left unmatched: 10. In DNA, the CDR3 is TGTGCCAGCAGCTTGATCGCGAGCGGGGGGGCCGTAGATACGCAGTATTTT. This codes for CASSLIASGGAVDTQYF. The variable domain in full, completed from reference TRBV5-6 and TRBJ2-3, reads DAGVTQSPTHLIKTRGQQVTLRCSPKSGHDTVSWYQQALGQGPQFIFQYYEEEERQRGNFPDRFSGHQFPNYSSELNVNALLLGDSALYLCASSLIASGGAVDTQYFGPGTRLTVL.

The chain combines TRBV4-3 with TRBJ2-3; tentatively, D is TRBD1 (5 bases). This CDR3 comprises 15 residues. CDR1 and CDR2 (germline): LGHNA, YSLEER. V lost 0 bases to trimming and J lost 4 bases, with 11 bases between them. The CDR3 DNA reads as TGCGCCAGCAGCCAAGATAGGGGTGGTCCAGATACGCAGTATTTT. The encoded protein is CASSQDRGGPDTQYF.

The chain couples TRBV7-2 to TRBJ2-1; D might be TRBD2 (6 bases). Trimming shortened V by 1 base and J by 10 bases, and 8 bases separated the two germline ends. The CDR3 runs 12 residues. Looked up from germline, CDR1 is SGHTA and CDR2 is FQGNSA. The CDR3 here is CASSLDAGEQFF. CDR3 DNA: TGTGCCAGCAGCTTAGACGCGGGGGAGCAGTTCTTC.

The V gene is TRBV5-6, the J gene TRBJ1-1, with D possibly being TRBD1 (6 bases). Germline V gene sequence: CDR1 SGHDT, CDR2 YYEEEE. The CDR3 is made up of 13 amino acids. V lost 3 bases to trimming and J lost 8 bases, with 14 bases between them. This CDR3 reads CASSSRRGREAFF. The CDR3, as DNA: TGTGCCAGCAGCTCCCGGCGGGGGCGCGAAGCTTTCTTT.

This clone was seen only a few times. J is TRBJ2-7 and V is TRBV7-2, with TRBD2 matching 15 bases. The CDR3 sequence is 16 residues long. From germline, CDR1 is SGHTA and CDR2 FQGNSA. After removal of 4 bases from V and 4 bases from J, the junction contained 5 bases not matched to a gene. The CDR3 is CASSSRTSGRGYEQYF. In DNA form, the CDR3 reads TGTGCCAGCAGCTCAAGGACTAGCGGGAGGGGTTACGAGCAGTACTTC.

The chain couples TRBV5-1 to TRBJ2-5, with 7 bases fitting TRBD2. The end of the DNA fits TRBJ2-7 better, so the J call may be wrong. The germline V gene has CDR1 SGHRS and CDR2 YFSETQ. The CDR3 loop spans 14 amino acids. CDR3 DNA sequence: TGCGCCAGCAGCATTGTAGCGGGCTCCTACGAGCAGTACTTC. Its translation is CASSIVAGSYEQYF.